These T cell receptor beta chains were read from a single sample in a study of beta chain features in type 1 diabetes. Sequenced by immunoSEQ multiplex PCR; TCRdb stores in-frame clones only, minus some. The repertoire holds some 160,000 clones, with approximately 9% as singletons. Material for sequencing was central memory CD4+ T cells from blood. The receptors stem from a woman aged 18-29 years with type 1 diabetes. Each CDR3 is given with its conserved first and last residue. The order of the fields is D gene, clone size, J gene, V gene, CDR3 protein, CDR3 DNA. D genes are given only for firm matches. The size entry is marked missing in some rows and otherwise reads once, few, many or a size class.

-	few	TRBJ1-5	TRBV4-3	CASSQAMGGQPQHF	TGCGCCAGCAGCCAAGCTATGGGGGGTCAGCCCCAGCATTTT
-	few	TRBJ2-3	TRBV11-2	CASSPKGGTLRKTQYF	TGTGCCAGCAGCCCGAAGGGGGGGACTTTACGAAAAACGCAGTATTTT
-	few	TRBJ2-5	TRBV6-5	CASSGSLVAPQVQYF	TGTGCCAGCAGTGGATCCTTGGTTGCCCCCCAGGTCCAGTACTTC
TRBD2	-	TRBJ2-1	TRBV11-3	CASSPGWLAGIEFYNEQFF	TGTGCCAGCAGCCCCGGATGGCTAGCGGGGATAGAGTTCTACAATGAGCAGTTCTTC
-	-	TRBJ1-2	TRBV7-9	CASSLDQGGYTF	TGTGCCAGCAGCTTAGATCAGGGTGGCTACACCTTC
-	few	TRBJ2-1	TRBV5-1	CASSSHLGQVFFF	TGCGCCAGCAGCTCCCATTTGGGGCAGGTCTTCTTCTTC
TRBD1	-	TRBJ1-2	TRBV6-1	CASSEAGQGAYGYTF	TGTGCCAGCAGTGAAGCGGGGCAGGGGGCCTATGGCTACACCTTC
TRBD2	few	TRBJ2-5	TRBV5-8	CASSARTTGGETQYF	TGTGCCAGCAGCGCACGGACAACGGGGGGAGAGACCCAGTACTTC
-	-	TRBJ2-7	TRBV5-6	CASSHWTIRGEQYF	TGTGCCAGCAGCCACTGGACCATCAGGGGAGAGCAGTACTTC
-	-	TRBJ2-2	TRBV4-3	CASSQDSPGETPYTGELFF	TGCGCCAGCAGCCAAGACTCACCCGGGGAAACCCCCTACACCGGGGAGCTGTTTTTT
TRBD2	-	TRBJ2-7	TRBV7-2	CASSSLRGRPYEQYF	TGTGCCAGCAGCTCACTGCGCGGGAGGCCCTACGAGCAGTACTTC
TRBD1	-	TRBJ1-1	TRBV19	CASRDRNTEAFF	TGTGCCTCTCGGGACAGGAACACTGAAGCTTTCTTT
-	-	TRBJ1-6	TRBV5-1	CASSSRSTGDSPLHF	TGCGCCAGCAGCTCCCGATCGACCGGGGATTCACCCCTCCACTTT
TRBD1	few	TRBJ1-1	TRBV6-1	CASSGHRGLNTEAFF	TGTGCCAGCAGTGGCCACAGGGGCTTAAACACTGAAGCTTTCTTT
-	few	TRBJ1-3	TRBV7-8	CASSLDRGQNTIYF	TGTGCCAGCAGCTTAGATCGGGGTCAAAACACCATATATTTT
-	few	TRBJ2-1	TRBV5-1	CASSPGGGPKNEQFF	TGCGCCAGCAGCCCTGGTGGCGGCCCCAAGAATGAGCAGTTCTTC